The 15 T cell receptor beta chains below come from one sample, sequenced in a study of high-grade serous ovarian cancer treatment subgroups. Sequencing was performed with immunoSEQ multiplex PCR; in TCRdb, only in-frame clones are kept and a portion is missing. The sample consists of fewer than 9,000 clones, 76% of them appearing once. Tumor samples were taken before definitive surgery or chemotherapy. Sequenced: tumor tissue. The receptors shown here come from a human donor with high-grade serous ovarian cancer.

The rearrangement joins TRBV5-1 to TRBJ2-7; D call uncertain. Trimming removed 0 bases at V and 2 bases at J, with 12 bases between. The germline V gene has CDR1 SGHRS and CDR2 YFSETQ. The CDR3 loop spans 15 amino acids. This CDR3 reads CASSLEGNGPYEQYF. The CDR3 DNA reads as TGCGCCAGCAGCTTGGAAGGGAATGGGCCCTACGAGCAGTACTTC.

The CDR3 reads CATSREGETQYF. The CDR3 DNA follows: TGTGCCACCAGCAGAGAGGGGGAGACCCAGTACTTC. The chain uses TRBV15 and TRBJ2-5; D remains ambiguous. V lost 0 bases and J lost 5, with 4 bases in between. This CDR3 is built from 12 residues. Germline CDR1 is LNHNV and CDR2 is YYDKDF (reference sequence).

V and J are TRBV5-1 and TRBJ2-3, with D perhaps TRBD2 (7 bases). Looked up from germline, CDR1 is SGHRS and CDR2 is YFSETQ. The CDR3 is 15 residues long. Deletions cut 3 bases from V and 8 bases from J, with 19 bases between. DNA for the CDR3: TGCGCCAGCAGCTGGCAGGGTGGGGGGGCTATTACGCAGTATTTT. Protein: CASSWQGGGAITQYF. Together with reference TRBV5-1 and TRBJ2-3, the CDR3 gives the full variable domain: KAGVTQTPRYLIKTRGQQVTLSCSPISGHRSVSWYQQTPGQGLQFLFEYFSETQRNKGNFPGRFSGRQFSNSRSEMNVSTLELGDSALYLCASSWQGGGAITQYFGPGTRLTVL.

The V gene is TRBV7-9, the J gene TRBJ1-2, with D perhaps matching TRBD1 (5 bases). The V and J ends lost 5 bases and 6 bases respectively, with 16 bases between them. Germline CDR1 and CDR2: SEHNR and FQNEAQ (reference sequence). There are 14 residues in the CDR3. DNA of the CDR3: TGTGCCAGCAGCCTGTCTGAGGGGCTCCATGGCTACACCTTC. This codes for CASSLSEGLHGYTF. The full variable domain, rest sourced from reference TRBV7-9 and TRBJ1-2, is DTGVSQNPRHKITKRGQNVTFRCDPISEHNRLYWYRQTLGQGPEFLTYFQNEAQLEKSRLLSDRFSAERPKGSFSTLEIQRTEQGDSAMYLCASSLSEGLHGYTFGSGTRLTVV.

The rearrangement links TRBV5-4 to TRBJ1-2; 10 bases are a match to TRBD1. The V and J ends lost 2 bases and 6 bases, in that order; junction bases with no gene match: 1. From germline, CDR1 is SGHNT and CDR2 YYREEE (reference sequence). The length of the CDR3 is 13 residues. In DNA, the CDR3 is TGTGCCAGCAGCTTCGACAGGGGGCATGGCTACACCTTC. This translates into CASSFDRGHGYTF.

This clone was observed a handful of times. V usage is TRBV4-1 and J usage is TRBJ1-1; weak D call: TRBD1 (6 bases). Trimming cost V 4 bases and J 2 bases, with 14 bases left between them. CDR3 length: 15 residues. CDR1 is MGHRA and CDR2 is YSYEKL in the germline V gene. The CDR3 is CASSPLTGSNTEAFF. The DNA of the CDR3 is TGCGCCAGCAGCCCACTGACAGGTTCTAACACTGAAGCTTTCTTT.

The chain has TRBV11-2 and TRBJ2-2; no clear D gene. Germline loops: CDR1 SGHAT, CDR2 FQNNGV. Trimming pared 4 bases from V and 2 bases from J, leaving 14 bases between. The CDR3 has 16 amino acids. CDR3 region: CASSSHPWGNTGELFF. The CDR3 bases are TGTGCCAGCAGCTCTCACCCTTGGGGAAACACCGGGGAGCTGTTTTTT.

The chain recombines TRBV27 with TRBJ2-7; D is possibly TRBD1 (6 bases). Trimming pared 5 bases from V and 0 bases from J, leaving 14 bases between. Germline V gives CDR1 MNHEY, CDR2 SMNVEV (reference sequence). The CDR3 contains 15 residues. This CDR3 is CASSEDSLSSYEQYF. As DNA, the CDR3 is TGTGCCAGCAGTGAGGACAGCTTAAGCTCCTACGAGCAGTACTTC.

V gene TRBV9 combines with J gene TRBJ2-7; 12 positions match TRBD2. J gave up 3 bases and V 4 bases, and 8 bases lay outside the gene matches. Germline CDR1 and CDR2: SGDLS and YYNGEE. The CDR3 is made up of 16 amino acids. The DNA for the CDR3 is TGTGCCAGCAGCCCCCGACTAGCGGGGGCCAACTACGAGCAGTACTTC. Translated, it gives CASSPRLAGANYEQYF.

This clone was picked up a small number of times. The chain couples TRBV13 to TRBJ2-7; no firm D call. CDR3 length equals 11 residues. Germline assignment: CDR1 PRHDT and CDR2 FYEKMQ (reference sequence). Trimming removed 1 base from V and 2 bases from J, with 0 bases in between. The CDR3, as DNA: TGTGCCAGCAGCTTAGCCTACGAGCAGTACTTC. It codes for CASSLAYEQYF.

The chain employs TRBV10-3 and TRBJ2-1; D gene ambiguous. This CDR3 contains 10 residues. Germline CDR1 ENHRY, CDR2 SYGVKD. CDR3 bases: TGTGGGAGATCCTACAATGAGCAGTTCTTC. Protein product: CGRSYNEQFF.

The chain links TRBV11-3 to TRBJ2-2, with D uncertain. Germline V gene data show CDR1 as SGHNT and CDR2 as YENEEA. The V end lost 6 bases, the J end lost 1 base, and 6 bases lay between the germline ends. The CDR3 is 13 residues long. The CDR3 DNA is TGTGCCAGCAGTCCCCAGAACACCGGGGAGCTGTTTTTT. It is translated as CASSPQNTGELFF.

The gene calls are TRBV4-1 and TRBJ1-3, with 9 bases fitting TRBD1. CDR1 and CDR2 from the germline V gene are MGHRA and YSYEKL. J gave up 3 bases and V 0 bases, and 3 bases lay outside the gene matches. This CDR3 region has 16 residues. CDR3 sequence: CASSQDTGGRGNTIYF. The CDR3 DNA sequence: TGCGCCAGCAGCCAAGATACAGGGGGCCGTGGAAACACCATATATTTT.

This rearrangement joins TRBV4-1 to TRBJ1-1; D is undetermined. Trimming removed 0 bases from V and 10 bases from J, with 9 bases in between. The CDR3 loop spans 12 amino acids. Germline CDR1 is MGHRA and CDR2 is YSYEKL. This CDR3 is CASSQDGVRAFF. CDR3 coding DNA: TGCGCCAGCAGCCAAGATGGGGTAAGAGCTTTCTTT.

This rearrangement joins TRBV6-5 to TRBJ2-7, with 8 bases matching TRBD1. Losses at the gene ends were 6 bases for V and 4 bases for J; bases not matched to a gene: 11. CDR3 length: 15 amino acids. Germline values: CDR1 MNHEY, CDR2 SVGAGI. The CDR3 DNA reads TGTGCCAGCAGACGGGCCGGGCAGGGGGCTTACGAGCAGTACTTC. It encodes CASRRAGQGAYEQYF.